This T cell receptor (beta chain) was retrieved from a study of T cells in narcolepsy. Study-level points and caveats: Autoreactive HCRT-specific and TRIB2-specific clonotypes were marked in same-patient CSF-versus-blood CD4+ comparisons.

This clone was observed once. Its antigen is not identified. Clones were sequenced by immunoSEQ multiplex PCR, and TCRdb holds only the in-frame ones, with some missing. The sample holds about 40,000 clones, around 88% seen once. Trimming shortened V by 0 bases and J by 8 bases, and 21 bases separated the two germline ends. The CDR3 has 17 residues. Per the germline V gene, CDR1 is SGHRS and CDR2 is YFSETQ. This sequence was found in a human donor with narcolepsy. The gene calls are TRBV5-1 and TRBJ2-1; D possibly matches TRBD1 or TRBD2 (5 bases each). Sequencing was done on a sample of CD45RA- memory CD4+ T cells from PBMCs. The CDR3 here is CASSLDSGLEFSDEQFF. CDR3 sequence (DNA): TGCGCCAGCAGCTTGGACTCAGGGCTCGAATTTAGCGATGAGCAGTTCTTC.